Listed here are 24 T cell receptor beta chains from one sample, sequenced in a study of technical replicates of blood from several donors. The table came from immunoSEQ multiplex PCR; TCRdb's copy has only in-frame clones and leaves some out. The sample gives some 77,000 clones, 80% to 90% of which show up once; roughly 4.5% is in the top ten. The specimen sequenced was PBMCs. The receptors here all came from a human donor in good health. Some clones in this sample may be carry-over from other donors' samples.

Here the CDR3 reads CASSPDRSSYEQYF. CDR3 nucleotides: TGTGCCAGCTCACCGGACAGGAGCTCCTACGAGCAGTACTTC. This chain links TRBV18 with TRBJ2-7; TRBD1 matches at 7 bases. The CDR3 spans 14 residues. Germline CDR1 KGHSH, CDR2 LQKENI. The trim removed 3 bases at V and 0 bases at J, leaving 2 bases unmatched. The entire variable domain, with the rest obtained from reference TRBV18 and TRBJ2-7, is as follows: NAGVMQNPRHLVRRRGQEARLRCSPMKGHSHVYWYRQLPEEGLKFMVYLQKENIIDESGMPKERFSAEFPKEGPSILRIQQVVRGDSAAYFCASSPDRSSYEQYFGPGTRLTVT.

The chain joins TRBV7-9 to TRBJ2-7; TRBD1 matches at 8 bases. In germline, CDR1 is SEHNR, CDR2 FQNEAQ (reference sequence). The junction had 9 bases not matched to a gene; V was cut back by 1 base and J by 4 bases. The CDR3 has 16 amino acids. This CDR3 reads CASSLGGAGGLYEQYF. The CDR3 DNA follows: TGTGCCAGCAGCTTAGGAGGGGCAGGGGGCTTATACGAGCAGTACTTC.

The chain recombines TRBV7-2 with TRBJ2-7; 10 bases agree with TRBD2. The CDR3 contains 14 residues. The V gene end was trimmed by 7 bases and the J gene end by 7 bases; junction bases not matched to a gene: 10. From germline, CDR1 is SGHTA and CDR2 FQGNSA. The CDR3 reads CASNPSGSPGEQYF. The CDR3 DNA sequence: TGTGCCAGCAACCCTAGCGGGAGCCCGGGGGAGCAGTACTTC.

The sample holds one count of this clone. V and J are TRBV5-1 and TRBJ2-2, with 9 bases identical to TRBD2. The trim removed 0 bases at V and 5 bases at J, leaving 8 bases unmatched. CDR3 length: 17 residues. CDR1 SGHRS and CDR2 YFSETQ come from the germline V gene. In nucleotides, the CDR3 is TGCGCCAGCAGCTTGGAGGTATTAGCGGGAGTGACCGGGGAGCTGTTTTTT. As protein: CASSLEVLAGVTGELFF.

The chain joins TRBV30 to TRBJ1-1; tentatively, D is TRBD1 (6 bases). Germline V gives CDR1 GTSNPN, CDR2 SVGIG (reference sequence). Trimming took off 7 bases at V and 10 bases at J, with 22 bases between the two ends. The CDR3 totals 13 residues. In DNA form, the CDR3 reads TGTGCCTCCCCACCTGGGCGGGGGGGCCGAGCTTTCTTT. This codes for CASPPGRGGRAFF. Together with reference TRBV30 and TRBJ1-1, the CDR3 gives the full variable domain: SQTIHQWPATLVQPVGSPLSLECTVEGTSNPNLYWYRQAAGRGLQLLFYSVGIGQISSEVPQNLSASRPQDRQFILSSKKLLLSDSGFYLCASPPGRGGRAFFGQGTRLTVV.

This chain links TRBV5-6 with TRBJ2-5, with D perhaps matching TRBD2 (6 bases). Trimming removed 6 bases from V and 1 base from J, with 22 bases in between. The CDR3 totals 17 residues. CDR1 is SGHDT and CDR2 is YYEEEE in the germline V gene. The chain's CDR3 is CASTLRGPRAGQETQYF. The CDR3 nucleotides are TGTGCCAGCACTCTGCGGGGTCCCAGGGCGGGCCAAGAGACCCAGTACTTC. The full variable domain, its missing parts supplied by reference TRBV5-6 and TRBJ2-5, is DAGVTQSPTHLIKTRGQQVTLRCSPKSGHDTVSWYQQALGQGPQFIFQYYEEEERQRGNFPDRFSGHQFPNYSSELNVNALLLGDSALYLCASTLRGPRAGQETQYFGPGTRLLVL.

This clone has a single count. In DNA, the CDR3 is TGTGCCAGAATGGGTAATAGCGGCACAGATACGCAGTATTTT. Encoded protein: CARMGNSGTDTQYF. V is TRBV19 and J is TRBJ2-3; perhaps TRBD2 as D (5 bases). V lost 9 bases to trimming and J lost 1 base, with 14 bases between them. This CDR3 has 14 amino acids. The germline V gene has CDR1 LNHDA and CDR2 SQIVND (reference sequence).

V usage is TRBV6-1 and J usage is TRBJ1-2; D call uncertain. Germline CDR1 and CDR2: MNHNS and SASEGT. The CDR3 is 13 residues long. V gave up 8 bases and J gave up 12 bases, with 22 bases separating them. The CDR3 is CASGGRAGRGDTF. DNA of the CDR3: TGTGCCAGCGGCGGGCGGGCGGGTCGCGGGGACACCTTC.

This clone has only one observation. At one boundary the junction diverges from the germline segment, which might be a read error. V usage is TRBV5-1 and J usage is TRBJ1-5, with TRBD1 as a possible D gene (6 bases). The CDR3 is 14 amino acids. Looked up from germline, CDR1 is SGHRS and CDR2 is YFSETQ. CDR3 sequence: CASSLGTEAQLQHF. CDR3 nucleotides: TGCGCCAGCAGCTTGGGGACAGAAGCTCAGCTCCAGCATTTT.

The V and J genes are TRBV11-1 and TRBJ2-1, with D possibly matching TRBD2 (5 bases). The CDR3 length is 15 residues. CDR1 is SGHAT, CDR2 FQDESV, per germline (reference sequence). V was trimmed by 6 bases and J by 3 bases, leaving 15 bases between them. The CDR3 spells CASRPSPGGYNEQFF. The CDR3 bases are TGTGCCAGCAGACCCTCCCCCGGAGGCTACAATGAGCAGTTCTTC. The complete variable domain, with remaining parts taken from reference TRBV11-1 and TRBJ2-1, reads EAEVAQSPRYKITEKSQAVAFWCDPISGHATLYWYRQILGQGPELLVQFQDESVVDDSQLPKDRFSAERLKGVDSTLKIQPAELGDSAMYLCASRPSPGGYNEQFFGPGTRLTVL.

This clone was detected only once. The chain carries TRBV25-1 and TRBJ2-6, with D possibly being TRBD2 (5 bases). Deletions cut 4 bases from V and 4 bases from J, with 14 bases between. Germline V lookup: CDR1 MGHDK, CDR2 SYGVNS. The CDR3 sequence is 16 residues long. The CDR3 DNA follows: TGTGCCAGCAGTGGTGGAGGAATGGGAGGGGCCAACGTCCTGACTTTC. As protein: CASSGGGMGGANVLTF. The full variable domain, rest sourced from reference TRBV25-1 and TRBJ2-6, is EADIYQTPRYLVIGTGKKITLECSQTMGHDKMYWYQQDPGMELHLIHYSYGVNSTEKGDLSSESTVSRIRTEHFPLTLESARPSHTSQYLCASSGGGMGGANVLTFGAGSRLTVL.

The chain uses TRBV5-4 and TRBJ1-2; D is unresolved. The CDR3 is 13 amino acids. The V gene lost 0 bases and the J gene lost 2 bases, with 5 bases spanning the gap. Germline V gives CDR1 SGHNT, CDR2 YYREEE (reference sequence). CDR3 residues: CASSLDNNYGYTF. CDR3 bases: TGTGCCAGCAGCTTGGACAACAACTATGGCTACACCTTC. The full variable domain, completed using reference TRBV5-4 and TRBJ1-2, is ETGVTQSPTHLIKTRGQQVTLRCSSQSGHNTVSWYQQALGQGPQFIFQYYREEENGRGNFPPRFSGLQFPNYSSELNVNALELDDSALYLCASSLDNNYGYTFGSGTRLTVV.

Written as DNA, the CDR3 is TGTGCCAGCTCACCTCCTACAGCGGGGGGAGTCTACGAGCAGTACTTC. This sequence encodes CASSPPTAGGVYEQYF. This sequence joins TRBV18 and TRBJ2-7, with TRBD2 matching 9 bases. CDR1 and CDR2 (germline): KGHSH, LQKENI. The CDR3 runs to 16 residues. V trimming: 3 bases; J trimming: 3 bases; junction bases outside the gene matches: 9.

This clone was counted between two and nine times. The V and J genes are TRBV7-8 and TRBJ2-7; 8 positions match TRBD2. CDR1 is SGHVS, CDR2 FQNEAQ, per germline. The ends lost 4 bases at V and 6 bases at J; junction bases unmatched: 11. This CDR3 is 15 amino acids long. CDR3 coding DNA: TGTGCCAGCAGCTGGTCTAGAGCGGGAGCAGGCGAGCAGTACTTC. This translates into CASSWSRAGAGEQYF.

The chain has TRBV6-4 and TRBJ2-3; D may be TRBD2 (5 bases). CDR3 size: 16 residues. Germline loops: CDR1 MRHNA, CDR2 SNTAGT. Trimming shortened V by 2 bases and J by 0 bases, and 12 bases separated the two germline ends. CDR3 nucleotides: TGTGCCAGCAGTGACACAGCGGTAGCTAGCACAGATACGCAGTATTTT. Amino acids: CASSDTAVASTDTQYF.

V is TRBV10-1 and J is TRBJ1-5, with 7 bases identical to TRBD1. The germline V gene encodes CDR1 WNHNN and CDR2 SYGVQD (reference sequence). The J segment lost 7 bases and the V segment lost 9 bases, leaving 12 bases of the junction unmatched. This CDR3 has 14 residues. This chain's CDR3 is CARFQGGRTQPQHF. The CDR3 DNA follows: TGCGCCAGGTTCCAGGGGGGAAGAACCCAGCCCCAGCATTTT.

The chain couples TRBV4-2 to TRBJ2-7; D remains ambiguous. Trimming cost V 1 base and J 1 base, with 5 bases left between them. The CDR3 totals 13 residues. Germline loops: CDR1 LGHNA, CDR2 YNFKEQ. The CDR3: CASSQGLSYEQYF. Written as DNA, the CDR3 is TGTGCCAGCAGCCAAGGGCTTTCCTACGAGCAGTACTTC.

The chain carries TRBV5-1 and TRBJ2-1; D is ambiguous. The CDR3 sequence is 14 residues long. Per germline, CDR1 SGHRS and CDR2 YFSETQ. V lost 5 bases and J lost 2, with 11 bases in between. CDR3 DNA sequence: TGCGCCAGCAGAGGAGCAGCCACCTACAATGAGCAGTTCTTC. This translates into CASRGAATYNEQFF.

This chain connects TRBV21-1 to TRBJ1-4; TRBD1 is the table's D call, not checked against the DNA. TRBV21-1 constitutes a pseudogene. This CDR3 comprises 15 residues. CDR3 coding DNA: TGTGCCAGCACTGGGACAACCCGGGCTAATGAAAAACTGTTTTTT. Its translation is CASTGTTRANEKLFF.

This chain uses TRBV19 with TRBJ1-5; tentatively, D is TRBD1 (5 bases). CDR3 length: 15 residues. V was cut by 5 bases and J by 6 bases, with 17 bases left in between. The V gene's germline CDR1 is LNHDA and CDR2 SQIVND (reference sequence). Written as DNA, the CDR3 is TGTGCCAGTAGTGCCCTGGGACTTGCAGGTCAGCCCCAGCATTTT. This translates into CASSALGLAGQPQHF.

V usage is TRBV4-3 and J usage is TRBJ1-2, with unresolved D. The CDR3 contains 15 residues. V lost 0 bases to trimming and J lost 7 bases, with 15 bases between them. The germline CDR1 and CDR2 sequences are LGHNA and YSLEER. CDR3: CASSQENSGSSGYTF. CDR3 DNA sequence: TGCGCCAGCAGCCAAGAAAACTCGGGGAGTAGTGGCTACACCTTC.

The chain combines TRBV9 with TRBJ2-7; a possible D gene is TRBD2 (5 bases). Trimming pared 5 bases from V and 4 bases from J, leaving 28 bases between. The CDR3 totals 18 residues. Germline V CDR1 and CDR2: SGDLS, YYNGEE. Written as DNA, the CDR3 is TGTGCCAGCAGGTTTCCACCAAACGTGTGGGAGTCCTGGTACGAGCAGTACTTC. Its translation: CASRFPPNVWESWYEQYF.

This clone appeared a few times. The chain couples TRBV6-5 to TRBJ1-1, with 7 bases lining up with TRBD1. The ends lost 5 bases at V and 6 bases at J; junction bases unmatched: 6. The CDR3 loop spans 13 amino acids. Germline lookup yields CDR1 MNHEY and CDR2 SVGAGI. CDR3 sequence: CASSTTGYAEAFF. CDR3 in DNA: TGTGCCAGCAGTACGACAGGGTATGCTGAAGCTTTCTTT.

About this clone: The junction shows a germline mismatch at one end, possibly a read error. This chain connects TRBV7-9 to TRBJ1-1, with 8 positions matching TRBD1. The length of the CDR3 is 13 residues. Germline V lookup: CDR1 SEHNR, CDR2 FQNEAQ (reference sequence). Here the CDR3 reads CASSQVDRAKAFF. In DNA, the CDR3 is TGCGCCAGCAGCCAAGTGGACAGGGCAAAAGCTTTCTTT. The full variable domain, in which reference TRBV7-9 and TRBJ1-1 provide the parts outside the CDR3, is DTGVSQNPRHKITKRGQNVTFRCDPISEHNRLYWYRQTLGQGPEFLTYFQNEAQLEKSRLLSDRFSAERPKGSFSTLEIQRTEQGDSAMYLCASSQVDRAKAFFGQGTRLTVV.